The subject of this entry is one T cell receptor beta chain. Antigen specificity is unknown. The germline V gene has CDR1 MGHRA and CDR2 YSYEKL. Trimming removed 0 bases at V and 7 bases at J, with 19 bases between. The CDR3 runs to 16 residues. Libraries were prepared by immunoSEQ multiplex PCR; TCRdb keeps only in-frame clonotypes and omits some of them. In the table there are around 56,000 clones, 75% to 90% of which are singletons. This record belongs to a study of OX40 agonist ivuxolimab in advanced cancers. Study outcomes and limitations: More expanded clones were found, on average, in CD8+ than in CD4+ T cells. Clones of CD4+ and CD8+ blood T cells grew by week 6 at doses of 0.1 to 3.0 mg/kg.

People who had autoimmune disease history or systemic immunosuppression were excluded. This TCR came from an adult with an advanced solid tumor such as melanoma, head and neck, liver or kidney cancer. Sequencing used CD4+ or CD8+ T cells sorted from blood, obtained in a trial of the OX40 agonist ivuxolimab. V usage is TRBV4-1 and J usage is TRBJ2-7; tentatively, D is TRBD1 or TRBD2 (5 bases each). The CDR3 sequence is CASSQDPGLETWEQYF. CDR3 DNA sequence: TGCGCCAGCAGCCAAGATCCGGGGCTTGAAACCTGGGAGCAGTACTTC.